This TCR beta chain was recovered during a study of radiation and T cells in renal cell carcinoma. Study outcomes and limitations: Baseline intratumoral clonotype presence is unknown without pretreatment biopsies.

Generated by immunoSEQ multiplex PCR, the TCRdb table keeps only in-frame clones and is missing some. The repertoire holds around 140,000 clones, with roughly 80% as singletons. Germline V gene data show CDR1 as SGHAT and CDR2 as FQNNGV. The CDR3 is 13 residues long. V lost 5 bases to trimming and J lost 8 bases, with 15 bases between them. The time point here: baseline pretreatment blood. Treatment denoted: 15 Gy SBRT to primary tumor, nephrectomy 4 weeks later. Serial blood draws occurred at baseline and 2 and 4 weeks post-SBRT. About this clone: Its antigen remains unidentified.

The clonotype comes from a woman aged 45-65 years with renal cell carcinoma. The gene calls are TRBV11-2 and TRBJ1-1; D is ambiguous. This material consisted of blood, taken from a patient whose treatment included radiotherapy and nephrectomy. The CDR3 DNA sequence: TGTGCCAGCAGCACCCACCTCCTCGGCGAAGCTTTCTTT. Protein sequence: CASSTHLLGEAFF.